This TCR beta chain was captured by sequencing in a study of identical twins (dated by TCRdb to about 2016). For context, the study as a whole: The study deep-sequenced TCR alpha and beta repertoires from monozygotic twins, unrelated adults of various ages and cord blood to test whether fetal clonotypes persist. To rule out contamination, replicate twin experiments were performed at different times with different library preparation protocols. Points the paper makes about the study in general: A weaker excess of twin sharing was found in beta out-of-frame sequences because the signal-to-noise ratio was lowered by fewer shared sequences. Invariant T cells such as MAIT and iNKT could partly confound zero-insertion analyses, although diverse VJ usage argued against such confounding for most clonotypes. Compared with coincidental sharing between unrelated individuals, an excess of low generation-probability sequences was observed among out-of-frame TCR alpha sequences shared between twins. Out-of-frame TCR alpha sharing in monozygotic twins was systematically underestimated by recombination models, whereas sharing between unrelated individuals was in agreement with the recombination models. Fewer insertions were carried by abundant cord blood beta clonotypes; a weaker similar trend was observed in young adult naive repertoires, while no such trend was observed in memory repertoires. Because the same donors could not be followed over many years, conclusions were based on cross-sectional statistical analysis.

V gives up 3 bases and J gives up 3 bases, and the segment between their germline ends measures 11 bases. From the cysteine through the phenylalanine, the CDR3 covers 14 amino acids. The retained sequence is limited to the CDR3, 42 bases, with the frame set at the first base. The germline V gene (reference sequence) yields DFQATT for CDR1 and SNEGSKA for CDR2. This clonotype has ten or more counts. What this receptor recognizes is not known. Base quality data are lacking; no much larger clone is found one base away. All donors were healthy Caucasians. Three pairs of female monozygotic twins, all aged about 18 to 29 years, made up the twin cohort. Peripheral blood mononuclear cells were the source from which RNA for the TCR libraries was isolated. Libraries were prepared through 5' RACE. Reads for this sample came from an Illumina HiSeq 2000. Template switching introduced a universal primer binding site; the final cDNA contained a unique molecular identifier, enabling accurate counting of TCR cDNA molecules. Specific primers in the conserved constant-segment region were used to synthesize first-strand cDNA for TCR alpha and beta chains. Each cDNA library was double barcoded, with a SMART-Mk sample barcode plus Illumina barcodes, to control for contamination. TruSeq adapter sequences, together with Illumina sample barcodes, were added in two successive PCR steps. The TCR alpha and beta cDNA libraries were sequenced on the Illumina HiSeq platform using custom primers. Concerning the study's data processing: MiGEC was used to process raw reads and extract unique molecular identifiers, and MiXCR was used to find CDR3 positions. For each individual, recombination models were inferred using an EM algorithm with the repgenHMM and IGoR tools. The tcR package in R was used for shared clonotype analysis, with sharing normalized by the product of cloneset sizes. To study raw recombination without the effects of thymic and clonal selection, out-of-frame nonproductive sequences were analyzed. TCRdb itself trimmed the public reads at Q25 with fastp, ran MiXCR and retained productive beta chains. Each CDR3 protein gets just one entry, which takes the most common genes and DNA from the rows behind it. Here the V and J calls rest on TCRdb's processing, not on the authors' analysis. A total of 500,000 to 650,000 distinct CDR3 sequences appear in this sample, just over 7% of them only once. The top ten clonotypes cover roughly 1.6% of the sample.

This sample was shared with a second study, whose subject was yellow fever vaccine responses in identical twins. The second paper states: The T cell response to vaccination in identical twins was reported by the authors to appear partly convergent and partly personalized. Focusing on identical twins, the study followed the T cell clones that responded to the vaccine, and did so with precision.

Sequencing input: PBMCs. The clonotype was recovered from a woman younger than 35 in good health. The V and J segments used are TRBV20-1 and TRBJ1-4; the D gene is not confidently resolved. The sequence in DNA is TGCAGTGCTAGGGATGGGCTCTCTAATGAAAAACTGTTTTTT. Its protein reads: CSARDGLSNEKLFF.